This is a list of T cell receptor beta chains from one sample in a study of cytomegalovirus exposure and HLA in healthy donors. Clones were sequenced by immunoSEQ multiplex PCR, and TCRdb holds only the in-frame ones, with some missing. The repertoire consists of some 100,000 clones, with approximately 76% occurring once and the leading ten covering approximately 16%. The material sequenced was PBMCs. The source is a man between 50 and 59 years old in good health and CMV-seropositive. CDR3s include the opening cysteine and the closing phenylalanine or tryptophan. The D gene is left open where the match is weak. Some rows mark clone size as missing; the rest say once, few, many or name a class of expanded clone.

TRBD1	TRBJ2-5	TRBV19	few	TGTGCCAGTAGGAACCGCACAGGGGCCGCACAGACCCAGTACTTC	CASRNRTGAAQTQYF
TRBD1	TRBJ1-1	TRBV19	-	TGTGCCAGTATTGACAGGGGCCTGAACACTGAAGCTTTCTTT	CASIDRGLNTEAFF
TRBD1	TRBJ1-2	TRBV19	-	TGTGCCAGTAGTATAGCCCGGTGGGACAGAGCTAACTATGGCTACACCTTC	CASSIARWDRANYGYTF
TRBD2	TRBJ2-3	TRBV5-1	-	TGCGCCAGCAGCGTTAGCGGGAGGGCCGGGGATACGCAGTATTTT	CASSVSGRAGDTQYF
-	TRBJ2-5	TRBV11-2	-	TGTGCCAGCAGCTTAGCAGGGGTCGAGACCCAGTACTTC	CASSLAGVETQYF
TRBD1	TRBJ2-2	TRBV2	-	TGTGCCAGCAGTGAAATGACAGGGGGAAGGGCCGGGGAGCTGTTTTTT	CASSEMTGGRAGELFF
TRBD2	TRBJ2-6	TRBV7-2	few	TGTGCCAGCAGCCAGGGACTAGCGGGAGGTGCTGGGGCCAACGTCCTGACTTTC	CASSQGLAGGAGANVLTF
TRBD2	TRBJ2-7	TRBV27	-	TGTGCCAGCAGCCATCCCGGGCTAGCGGGAACCTACGAGCAGTACTTC	CASSHPGLAGTYEQYF
TRBD1	TRBJ1-1	TRBV5-8	-	TGTGCCAGCAGCAGACCGGGACAGGAGGTCTTAAACACTGAAGCTTTCTTT	CASSRPGQEVLNTEAFF
-	TRBJ1-1	TRBV7-9	-	TGTTCCAGCAGCTCCAATATCGGACGGGATTTGAACACTGAAGCTTTCTTT	CSSSSNIGRDLNTEAFF
-	TRBJ2-7	TRBV5-1	-	TGCGCCAGCAGCTTGTCGAGGTACGAGCAGTACTTC	CASSLSRYEQYF
-	TRBJ1-2	TRBV6-5	-	TGTGCCAGCAGTTACGAGAGCTATGGCTACACCTTC	CASSYESYGYTF
-	TRBJ2-7	TRBV6-5	-	TGTGCCAGCAGCCTCCCAGGGGAAGGGTACTACGAGCAGTACTTC	CASSLPGEGYYEQYF
-	TRBJ2-3	TRBV9	-	TGTGCCAGCAGCGTAAGGAGCTCGAGGGGCACAGATACGCAGTATTTT	CASSVRSSRGTDTQYF
TRBD2	TRBJ2-3	TRBV13	-	TGTGCCAGCAGCTATCCCGGGACTAGGGGAACAGATACGCAGTATTTT	CASSYPGTRGTDTQYF
-	TRBJ2-7	TRBV11-2	-	TGTGCCAGCAGCCCAGACTATGCATTCGTCTACGAGCAGTACTTC	CASSPDYAFVYEQYF
-	TRBJ1-1	TRBV6-5	once	TGTGCCAGCAGTTATTCGGGGGGACAGAACACTGAAGCTTTCTTT	CASSYSGGQNTEAFF
TRBD1	TRBJ2-2	TRBV19	few	TGTGCCAGTAGTACGGGACAGGGAATGGCCGGGGAGCTGTTTTTT	CASSTGQGMAGELFF
TRBD1	TRBJ1-4	TRBV7-9	-	TGTGCCAGCAGCTTATCGCAGGGGGCGGGAGAAAAACTGTTTTTT	CASSLSQGAGEKLFF
TRBD1	TRBJ1-1	TRBV11-3	-	TGTGCCAGCAGCTTGAATACAGGGGGAACTGAAGCTTTCTTT	CASSLNTGGTEAFF
TRBD2	TRBJ2-2	TRBV5-1	-	TGCGCCAGCAAGGTGACTAGCGGGAGTAACACCGGGGAGCTGTTTTTT	CASKVTSGSNTGELFF
TRBD1	TRBJ1-5	TRBV5-8	-	TGTGCCAGCAGCCCGGGACAGGGTAGCAATCAGCCCCAGCATTTT	CASSPGQGSNQPQHF
TRBD1	TRBJ1-2	TRBV28	-	TGTGCCAGCAGTTTGGGGGGTGGGACAGGGGATTACTATGGCTACACCTTC	CASSLGGGTGDYYGYTF
-	TRBJ1-3	TRBV7-2	-	TGTGCCAGCAGCCAGACAGAGCTCTCTGGAAACACCATATATTTT	CASSQTELSGNTIYF